The present entry profiles one TCR beta chain with its context. This entry is derived from a study of cytomegalovirus exposure and HLA in healthy donors. About the research overall: The Caucasian-associated ancestry cluster held 65% to 90% of roughly 370 genotyped donors.

PCR was performed using 60 Vbeta and 13 Jbeta primers. TCRdb's copy holds only in-frame clones and misses some; the assay was immunoSEQ multiplex PCR. The sample has roughly 150,000 clones, about 85% seen once. V dropped 1 base and J dropped 4 bases, with 13 bases sitting between them. Germline CDR1 reads SGHDN; CDR2 reads FVKESK. This CDR3 spans 15 amino acids. The source of this sequence is a man between 25 and 39 years old in good health and CMV-seropositive. The source material was PBMCs. The rearrangement joins TRBV14 to TRBJ1-1; the D gene is possibly TRBD1 (5 bases). As DNA, the CDR3 is TGTGCCAGCAGCCAAGCGTACCAGGGCATCACTGAAGCTTTCTTT. It is translated as CASSQAYQGITEAFF.